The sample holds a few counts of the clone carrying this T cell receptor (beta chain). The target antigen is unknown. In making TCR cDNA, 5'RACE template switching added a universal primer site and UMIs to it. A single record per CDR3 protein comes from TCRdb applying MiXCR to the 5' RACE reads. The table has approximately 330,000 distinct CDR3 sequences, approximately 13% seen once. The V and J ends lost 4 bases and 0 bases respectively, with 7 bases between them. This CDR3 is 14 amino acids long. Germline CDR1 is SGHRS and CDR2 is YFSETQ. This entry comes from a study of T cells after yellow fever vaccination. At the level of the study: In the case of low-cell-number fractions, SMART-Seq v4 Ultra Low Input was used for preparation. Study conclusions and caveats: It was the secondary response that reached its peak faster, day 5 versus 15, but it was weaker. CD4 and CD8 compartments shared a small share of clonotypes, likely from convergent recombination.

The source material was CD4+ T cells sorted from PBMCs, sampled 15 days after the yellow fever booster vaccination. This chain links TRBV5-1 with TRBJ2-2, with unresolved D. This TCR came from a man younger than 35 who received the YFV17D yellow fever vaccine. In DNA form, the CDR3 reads TGCGCCAGCAGCCAAACTACGAACACCGGGGAGCTGTTTTTT. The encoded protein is CASSQTTNTGELFF.